What follows are 10 T cell receptor beta chains derived from one specimen sequenced in a study of blood T cell repertoires in COVID-19. The data were produced by immunoSEQ multiplex PCR, yet TCRdb's version contains in-frame clones alone and is incomplete. The table shows tens of thousands of clones, with approximately 71% occurring only once. Sequencing was carried out using peripheral blood. All receptors derive from a man in his 70s with COVID-19, enrolled during active disease.

Ten or more counts support this clone. This rearrangement joins TRBV11-2 to TRBJ2-7; 13 bases map to TRBD2. Trimming took 3 bases from V and 8 from J; bases not matched to a gene: 10. From germline, CDR1 is SGHAT and CDR2 FQNNGV. The CDR3 length is 16 residues. CDR3 residues: CASSFKRTSGSGKQYF. CDR3 in DNA: TGTGCCAGCAGCTTTAAAAGGACTAGCGGGAGCGGGAAGCAGTACTTC.

The chain carries TRBV5-1 and TRBJ1-1; D unresolved. V was clipped by 1 base and J by 0 bases, with 4 bases between them. CDR1 is SGHRS and CDR2 is YFSETQ in the germline V gene. The CDR3 contains 13 residues. DNA of the CDR3: TGCGCCAGCAGCTTGATAATGAACACTGAAGCTTTCTTT. It is translated as CASSLIMNTEAFF. Full variable domain (rest looked up from reference TRBV5-1 and TRBJ1-1): KAGVTQTPRYLIKTRGQQVTLSCSPISGHRSVSWYQQTPGQGLQFLFEYFSETQRNKGNFPGRFSGRQFSNSRSEMNVSTLELGDSALYLCASSLIMNTEAFFGQGTRLTVV.

V and J are TRBV7-9 and TRBJ2-5; TRBD1 is a possible D gene (5 bases). The CDR3 totals 12 residues. Trimming cost V 1 base and J 7 bases, with 7 bases left between them. The germline V gene has CDR1 SEHNR and CDR2 FQNEAQ (reference sequence). As DNA, the CDR3 is TGTGCCAGCAGCTTAGAGCAGGGGACCCAGTACTTC. It translates to CASSLEQGTQYF.

The V gene is TRBV2, the J gene TRBJ1-1; 7 nucleotides align to TRBD1. CDR1 is SNHLY and CDR2 is FYNNEI in the germline V gene. V shed 9 bases, J shed 1 base, and the junction held 5 bases outside the gene matches. The CDR3 has 13 amino acids. This chain's CDR3 is CASRQGPNTEAFF. CDR3 coding DNA: TGTGCCAGTCGACAGGGCCCGAACACTGAAGCTTTCTTT.

This chain links TRBV5-4 with TRBJ1-2; D unclear. V was shortened by 4 bases and J by 6 bases, with 16 bases between the two germline ends. The CDR3 has 14 amino acids. Germline lookup yields CDR1 SGHNT and CDR2 YYREEE (reference sequence). The chain's CDR3 is CASSGGSSGNGYTF. Here the CDR3 DNA reads TGTGCCAGCAGCGGAGGGTCTTCCGGGAATGGCTACACCTTC.

This clone was observed once. The gene calls are TRBV28 and TRBJ1-2, with TRBD1 matching 7 bases. CDR3 size: 15 residues. CDR1 MDHEN and CDR2 SYDVKM come from the germline V gene. J was trimmed by 0 bases and V by 7 bases; bases with no gene match: 8. In DNA, the CDR3 is TGTGCCAGCATTCCGGGGGACAGATCTAACTATGGCTACACCTTC. Its protein product is CASIPGDRSNYGYTF.

The rearrangement joins TRBV27 to TRBJ2-6; D ambiguous. Germline V gene sequence: CDR1 MNHEY, CDR2 SMNVEV (reference sequence). There are 14 residues in the CDR3. V shed 4 bases and J shed 3 bases, with 7 bases lying between them. This CDR3 is CASSSLSGANVLTF. The CDR3 coding sequence is TGTGCCAGCAGTTCCCTTAGTGGGGCCAACGTCCTGACTTTC.

This clone was recorded only once. The chain employs TRBV5-1 and TRBJ2-1, with 9 bases that match TRBD1. The CDR3 covers 15 residues. CDR1 and CDR2 from the germline V gene are SGHRS and YFSETQ. V was pared by 2 bases and J by 5 bases, with 5 bases of the junction left unmatched. The CDR3 DNA sequence: TGCGCCAGCAGCTTAGGGACAGGGAGGGACAATGAGCAGTTCTTC. This codes for CASSLGTGRDNEQFF. The full variable domain, with the rest looked up from reference TRBV5-1 and TRBJ2-1, is KAGVTQTPRYLIKTRGQQVTLSCSPISGHRSVSWYQQTPGQGLQFLFEYFSETQRNKGNFPGRFSGRQFSNSRSEMNVSTLELGDSALYLCASSLGTGRDNEQFFGPGTRLTVL.

The rearrangement joins TRBV5-1 to TRBJ2-7; 7 nucleotides agree with TRBD1. Trimming took 3 bases from V and 1 from J; bases not matched to a gene: 1. This CDR3 is built from 13 residues. CDR1 and CDR2 from the germline V gene are SGHRS and YFSETQ. This chain's CDR3 is CASSSGQSYEQYF. The CDR3 DNA reads as TGCGCCAGCAGCTCGGGACAGTCCTACGAGCAGTACTTC.

The rearrangement links TRBV29-1 to TRBJ1-5; TRBD1 might be the D (5 bases). The CDR3 loop spans 14 amino acids. Germline-derived CDR1 and CDR2 are SQVTM and ANQGSEA. Trimming left V 0 bases short and J 5 bases short, with 11 bases between. The CDR3 reads CSVEDSWGDQPQHF. CDR3 DNA: TGCAGCGTTGAAGATTCGTGGGGGGATCAGCCCCAGCATTTT.